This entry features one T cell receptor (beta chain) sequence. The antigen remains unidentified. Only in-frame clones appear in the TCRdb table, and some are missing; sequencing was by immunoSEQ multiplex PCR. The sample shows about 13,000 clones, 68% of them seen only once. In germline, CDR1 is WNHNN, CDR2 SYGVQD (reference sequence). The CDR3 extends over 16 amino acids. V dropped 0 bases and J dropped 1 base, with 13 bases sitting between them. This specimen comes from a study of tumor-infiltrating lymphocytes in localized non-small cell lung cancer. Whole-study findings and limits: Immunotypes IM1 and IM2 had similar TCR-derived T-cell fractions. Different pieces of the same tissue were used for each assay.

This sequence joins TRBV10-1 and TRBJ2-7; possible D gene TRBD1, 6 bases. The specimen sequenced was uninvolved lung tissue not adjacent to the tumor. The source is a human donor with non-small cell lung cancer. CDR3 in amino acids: CASSESRDKHSYEQYF. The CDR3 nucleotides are TGCGCCAGCAGTGAGTCCCGGGACAAGCATTCCTACGAGCAGTACTTC.